This T cell receptor (beta chain) was profiled in a study of blood T cell repertoires in COVID-19. Study as a whole: The analysed material was cDNA or gDNA that came from T cells, B-cell-depleted T cells, or PBMCs.

The CDR3 totals 16 residues. Trimming pared 6 bases from V and 2 bases from J, leaving 14 bases between. Germline loops: CDR1 SNHLY, CDR2 FYNNEI. In the original analysis: Reference gene primer amplification gave estimated nucleated cell counts. Using immunoSEQ multiplex PCR, the repertoire was profiled, and TCRdb retains in-frame clones only, with some absent. V and J calls and clone size are copied from that table; D and trimming were computed from the DNA. The sample has about 360,000 clones, approximately 86% seen once. The rearrangement links TRBV2 to TRBJ2-6; possible D gene TRBD2, 6 bases. The sequenced material came from peripheral blood. This receptor was taken from a human donor in a cohort sampled during active COVID-19. CDR3 sequence: CASREGPFAGANVLTF. The CDR3 DNA is TGTGCCAGCAGGGAGGGTCCTTTCGCTGGGGCCAACGTCCTGACTTTC.